Shown below are 25 T cell receptor beta chains from a single sample sequenced in a study of T cells in Graves' hyperthyroidism and ophthalmopathy (dated by TCRdb to about 2019). The library came from multiplex PCR. This sample was sequenced with an Illumina HiSeq 2000. Amplification of TCR beta CDR3 regions was carried out from RNA transcripts. The TCR CDR3 was subjected to a first round of RT-PCR using the HTBI primer set and the Qiagen OneStep RT-PCR kit. TCRdb applied fastp at Q25 and MiXCR to the public reads, then kept only in-frame beta chains. For every CDR3 protein sequence, its rows merge into one entry that carries the most common genes and DNA. In this sample the table shows hundreds of thousands of distinct CDR3 sequences, approximately 16% of which occur a single time. About 30% of the sample is held by the ten biggest clonotypes. Sequenced input: blood. The receptors here all came from a woman aged 18-30 years with Graves' ophthalmopathy.

This chain connects TRBV28 to TRBJ2-7, with 13 bases fitting TRBD2. The V and J ends lost 6 bases and 6 bases, in that order; junction bases with no gene match: 14. The germline V gene encodes CDR1 MDHEN and CDR2 SYDVKM. This CDR3 is built from 17 residues. The CDR3 sequence is CASRSRLAGGLPVEQYF. The CDR3 DNA reads as TGTGCCAGCAGATCTAGACTAGCGGGGGGCCTACCCGTCGAGCAGTACTTC.

This clonotype was picked up many times. The gene calls are TRBV7-2 and TRBJ2-5; no definite D call. Germline V gives CDR1 SGHTA, CDR2 FQGNSA. Trimming removed 3 bases at V and 6 bases at J, with 5 bases between. The CDR3 is made up of 11 amino acids. CDR3 amino acids: CASSLSKTQYF. The CDR3 DNA reads as TGTGCCAGCAGCTTGTCTAAGACCCAGTACTTC.

Details on this clonotype: The CDR3 ends on some other residue instead of the conserved phenylalanine or tryptophan, so this is likely a read error. The CDR3 sequence is CASSLGIQGRNSPLHL. CDR3 in DNA: TGCGCCAGCAGCTTGGGGATACAGGGTAGAAATTCACCCCTCCACCTT. The chain has TRBV5-1 and TRBJ1-6, with a weak D call TRBD1 (6 bases). This CDR3 spans 16 amino acids. The V gene lost 0 bases and the J gene lost 7 bases, with 14 bases spanning the gap. CDR1 is SGHRS and CDR2 is YFSETQ in the germline V gene.

This clonotype was detected only once. The V gene is TRBV24-1, the J gene TRBJ2-3, with 7 bases matching TRBD2. Germline V gives CDR1 KGHDR, CDR2 SFDVKD. This CDR3 is built from 14 residues. V trimming: 9 bases; J trimming: 0 bases; junction bases outside the gene matches: 5. CDR3: CATGEGSSTDTQYF. The CDR3, as DNA: TGTGCCACCGGGGAGGGTAGTAGCACAGATACGCAGTATTTT.

This chain links TRBV11-2 with TRBJ2-7, with 7 bases identical to TRBD1. The CDR3 spans 13 residues. The ends lost 1 base at V and 3 bases at J; junction bases unmatched: 0. Germline-derived CDR1 and CDR2 are SGHAT and FQNNGV. Written as DNA, the CDR3 is TGTGCCAGCAGCTTAGGGACAGGCTACGAGCAGTACGTC. Its translation: CASSLGTGYEQYV.

The chain combines TRBV20-1 with TRBJ1-6, with unresolved D. V gave up 0 bases and J gave up 8 bases, with 8 bases separating them. Germline CDR1 is DFQATT and CDR2 is SNEGSKA (reference sequence). CDR3 size: 13 residues. The CDR3 protein is CSARDSEYSPLHF. The CDR3 region has the DNA TGCAGTGCTAGAGATTCGGAATATTCACCCCTCCACTTT.

The V gene is TRBV2, the J gene TRBJ2-1, with 8 bases that match TRBD1. This CDR3 has 15 amino acids. Germline CDR1 is SNHLY and CDR2 is FYNNEI. The V gene end was trimmed by 8 bases and the J gene end by 7 bases; junction bases not matched to a gene: 13. This CDR3 is CASRRRTGNLNEQFF. Written as DNA, the CDR3 is TGTGCCAGCCGGCGTAGGACAGGGAATCTGAATGAGCAGTTCTTC.

In this sample, this clonotype turned up once. The CDR3 DNA reads as TGTGCCAGCAGCGGGACTAGCGGGAATGAGCAGTTCTTC. This sequence encodes CASSGTSGNEQFF. The chain uses TRBV7-3 and TRBJ2-1; 12 nucleotides match TRBD2. CDR1 and CDR2 from the germline V gene are SGHTA and FQGTGA. The V segment lost 5 bases and the J segment 7 bases; nucleotides outside the gene matches: 0. This CDR3 is built from 13 residues.

This clonotype was counted many times. The chain combines TRBV11-2 with TRBJ1-1, with 7 bases fitting TRBD1. Per germline, CDR1 SGHAT and CDR2 FQNNGV. V shed 5 bases and J 3 bases; nucleotides not matched to a gene: 6. The CDR3 runs to 14 residues. The CDR3 DNA follows: TGTGCCAGCAGCCCCGATGACAGGGACACTGAAGCTTTCTTT. Its protein product is CASSPDDRDTEAFF. The full variable domain, completed using reference TRBV11-2 and TRBJ1-1, is EAGVAQSPRYKIIEKRQSVAFWCNPISGHATLYWYQQILGQGPKLLIQFQNNGVVDDSQLPKDRFSAERLKGVDSTLKIQPAKLEDSAVYLCASSPDDRDTEAFFGQGTRLTVV.

This clonotype was counted many times. CDR3 in DNA: TGTGCCAGCAGTCCCCACGACAGGGCGAGTACCTACAATGAGCAGTTCTTC. As protein: CASSPHDRASTYNEQFF. The rearrangement joins TRBV27 to TRBJ2-1; 7 nucleotides line up with TRBD1. Germline loops: CDR1 MNHEY, CDR2 SMNVEV (reference sequence). V shed 5 bases and J 2 bases; nucleotides not matched to a gene: 12. The CDR3 covers 17 residues.

In its sample, this clonotype was seen many times. V and J are TRBV28 and TRBJ2-3, with no clear D. Trimming shortened V by 6 bases and J by 6 bases, and 13 bases separated the two germline ends. Looked up from germline, CDR1 is MDHEN and CDR2 is SYDVKM. This CDR3 contains 13 residues. CDR3 DNA sequence: TGTGCCAGCAGCCTAAAGTACGGGGATACGCAGTATTTT. Translation: CASSLKYGDTQYF.

The V and J genes are TRBV27 and TRBJ1-2; tentatively, D is TRBD1 (6 bases). This CDR3 comprises 14 residues. The germline V gene has CDR1 MNHEY and CDR2 SMNVEV (reference sequence). V lost 5 bases to trimming and J lost 4 bases, with 14 bases between them. The CDR3 protein is CASSPKGHSYGYTF. The CDR3 DNA is TGTGCCAGCAGTCCGAAGGGACATTCCTATGGCTACACCTTC.

The chain joins TRBV27 to TRBJ2-7, with 11 bases that match TRBD1. The germline CDR1 and CDR2 sequences are MNHEY and SMNVEV (reference sequence). The CDR3 consists of 14 residues. V shed 6 bases, J shed 2 bases, and the junction held 3 bases outside the gene matches. The CDR3: CASRRTGGAYEQYF. In DNA, the CDR3 is TGTGCCAGCAGACGGACAGGGGGCGCCTACGAGCAGTACTTC.

The chain is built from TRBV15 and TRBJ1-2, with 11 bases that match TRBD1. The germline gives CDR1 LNHNV, CDR2 YYDKDF (reference sequence). The junction had 8 bases not matched to a gene; V was cut back by 0 bases and J by 2 bases. This CDR3 has 18 amino acids. Written as DNA, the CDR3 is TGTGCCACCAGCAGAGAGAGGAGGGGGACAGGGGGGAACTATGGCTACACCTTC. Translated, it gives CATSRERRGTGGNYGYTF. Drawing the rest from reference TRBV15 and TRBJ1-2, the complete variable domain is DAMVIQNPRYQVTQFGKPVTLSCSQTLNHNVMYWYQQKSSQAPKLLFHYYDKDFNNEADTPDNFQSRRPNTSFCFLDIRSPGLGDTAMYLCATSRERRGTGGNYGYTFGSGTRLTVV.

In regard to this clonotype: The CDR3 does not close with the conserved phenylalanine or tryptophan, likely indicating a read error. The chain combines TRBV3-1 with TRBJ2-1; 7 bases map to TRBD2. Trimming took 7 bases from V and 4 from J; bases not matched to a gene: 10. The CDR3 covers 15 residues. Germline V gene sequence: CDR1 LGHDT, CDR2 YNNKEL (reference sequence). CDR3 loop: CASTLGSGVYNEQFC. The CDR3 region has the DNA TGTGCCAGCACTCTCGGGAGCGGGGTTTACAATGAGCAGTTCTGC.

The table lists this clonotype with many counts. The rearrangement joins TRBV11-1 to TRBJ2-3; possibly TRBD1 or TRBD2 for D (5 bases each). The V gene's germline CDR1 is SGHAT and CDR2 FQDESV (reference sequence). The V gene lost 6 bases and the J gene lost 4 bases, with 20 bases spanning the gap. The CDR3 is made up of 16 amino acids. This CDR3 is CASRVTGTVGADTQYF. CDR3 nucleotide sequence: TGTGCCAGCAGGGTTACCGGGACGGTCGGCGCAGATACGCAGTATTTT. Full variable domain (missing parts from reference TRBV11-1 and TRBJ2-3): EAEVAQSPRYKITEKSQAVAFWCDPISGHATLYWYRQILGQGPELLVQFQDESVVDDSQLPKDRFSAERLKGVDSTLKIQPAELGDSAMYLCASRVTGTVGADTQYFGPGTRLTVL.

This clonotype came up a few times. The chain links TRBV27 to TRBJ2-7; unclear D gene. V dropped 4 bases and J dropped 7 bases, with 11 bases sitting between them. The germline V gene encodes CDR1 MNHEY and CDR2 SMNVEV (reference sequence). CDR3 length equals 12 residues. The CDR3 protein is CASSYPWGEQYF. The CDR3 DNA is TGTGCCAGCAGTTACCCCTGGGGTGAGCAGTACTTC.

The table lists this clonotype with a few counts. The chain is built from TRBV20-1 and TRBJ2-3; TRBD2 aligns across 15 bases. Trimming took 5 bases from V and 1 from J; bases not matched to a gene: 7. CDR1 and CDR2 from the germline V gene are DFQATT and SNEGSKA (reference sequence). The CDR3 is made up of 17 amino acids. The DNA for the CDR3 is TGCAGTGCTCCACCGGGACTAGCGGGAGGAGGCACAGATACGCAGTATTTT. Its translation is CSAPPGLAGGGTDTQYF.

V is TRBV28 and J is TRBJ2-7, with 11 bases aligning to TRBD2. This CDR3 is 18 amino acids long. Losses at the gene ends were 5 bases for V and 3 bases for J; bases not matched to a gene: 15. Germline V gives CDR1 MDHEN, CDR2 SYDVKM. The CDR3 reads CASSPIGGTSGNNYEQYF. DNA for the CDR3: TGTGCCAGCAGTCCCATTGGTGGGACTAGCGGAAACAACTACGAGCAGTACTTC.

This clonotype was picked up many times. The rearrangement uses TRBV18 and TRBJ1-2, with D uncertain. V was shortened by 9 bases and J by 8 bases, with 19 bases between the two germline ends. Germline V lookup: CDR1 KGHSH, CDR2 LQKENI. This CDR3 spans 13 amino acids. CDR3 region: CASHPDGVSGYTF. CDR3 coding DNA: TGTGCCAGTCATCCAGACGGGGTCTCGGGCTACACCTTC.

There are many counts of this clonotype. The rearrangement joins TRBV27 to TRBJ1-1; D perhaps matches TRBD1 (6 bases). V was pared by 5 bases and J by 1 base, with 14 bases between. CDR1 and CDR2 from the germline V gene are MNHEY and SMNVEV (reference sequence). This CDR3 has 15 amino acids. In nucleotides, the CDR3 is TGTGCCAGCAGTAGGATACCGACAGGGAACACTGAAGCTTTCTTT. Its protein product is CASSRIPTGNTEAFF.

At least ten counts were recorded for this clonotype. The chain links TRBV7-2 to TRBJ2-7; D is unresolved. Germline V CDR1 and CDR2: SGHTA, FQGNSA. The CDR3 is 12 residues long. Trimming cost V 5 bases and J 0 bases, with 5 bases left between them. As DNA, the CDR3 is TGTGCCAGCAGCACAAGCTCCTACGAGCAGTACTTC. This gives the protein CASSTSSYEQYF.

In this sample, this clonotype turned up a few times. A read error may explain this, as a much larger clone is one base away. The chain couples TRBV5-5 to TRBJ1-4, with D unresolved. This CDR3 contains 14 residues. Germline CDR1 SGHKS, CDR2 YYEKEE (reference sequence). The CDR3 nucleotides read TGTGCCAGCAGCGTCGGGCCCGCCGGTGAAAAACCGTTTTTT. Amino acids: CASSVGPAGEKPFF.

This clonotype was counted at least ten times. V and J are TRBV28 and TRBJ2-1, with 10 bases fitting TRBD2. The CDR3 totals 15 residues. After removal of 6 bases from V and 3 bases from J, the junction contained 5 bases not matched to a gene. Germline V gene lookup returns CDR1 MDHEN and CDR2 SYDVKM. CDR3 nucleotides: TGTGCCAGCAGAGCGGGGGGGGGTCACTACAATGAGCAGTTCTTC. Translation: CASRAGGGHYNEQFF.

At least ten counts were recorded for this clonotype. CDR3 nucleotides: TGTGCCAGCATCCCTGACAGGGGTCAGCCCCAGCATTTT. This sequence encodes CASIPDRGQPQHF. The chain uses TRBV28 and TRBJ1-5; 8 bases match TRBD1. The J segment lost 6 bases and the V segment lost 7 bases, leaving 5 bases of the junction unmatched. The CDR3 totals 13 residues. Germline assignment: CDR1 MDHEN and CDR2 SYDVKM.